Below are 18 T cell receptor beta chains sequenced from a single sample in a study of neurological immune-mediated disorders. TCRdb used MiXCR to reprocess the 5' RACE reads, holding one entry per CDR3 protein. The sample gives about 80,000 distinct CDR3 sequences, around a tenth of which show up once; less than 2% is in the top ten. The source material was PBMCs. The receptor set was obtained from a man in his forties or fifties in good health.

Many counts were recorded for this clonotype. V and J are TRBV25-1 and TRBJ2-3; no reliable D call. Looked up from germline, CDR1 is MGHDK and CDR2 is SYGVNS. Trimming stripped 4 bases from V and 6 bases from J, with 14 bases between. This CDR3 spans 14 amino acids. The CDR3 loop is CASSGVARWDTQYF. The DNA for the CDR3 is TGTGCCAGCAGTGGCGTGGCCCGGTGGGATACGCAGTATTTT.

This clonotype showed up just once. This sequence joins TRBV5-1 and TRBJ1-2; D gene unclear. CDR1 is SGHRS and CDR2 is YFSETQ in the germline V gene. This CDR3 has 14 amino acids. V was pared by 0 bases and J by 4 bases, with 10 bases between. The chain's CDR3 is CASSLEGPGYGYTF. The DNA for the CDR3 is TGCGCCAGCAGCTTGGAAGGGCCGGGCTATGGCTACACCTTC. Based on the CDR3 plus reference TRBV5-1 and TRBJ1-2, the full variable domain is KAGVTQTPRYLIKTRGQQVTLSCSPISGHRSVSWYQQTPGQGLQFLFEYFSETQRNKGNFPGRFSGRQFSNSRSEMNVSTLELGDSALYLCASSLEGPGYGYTFGSGTRLTVV.

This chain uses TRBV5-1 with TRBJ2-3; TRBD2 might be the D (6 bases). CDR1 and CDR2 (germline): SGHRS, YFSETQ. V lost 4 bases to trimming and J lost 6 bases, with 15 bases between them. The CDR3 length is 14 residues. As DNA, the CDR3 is TGCGCCAGCAGCGGGACGGCGGGGATGGATACGCAGTATTTT. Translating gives CASSGTAGMDTQYF.

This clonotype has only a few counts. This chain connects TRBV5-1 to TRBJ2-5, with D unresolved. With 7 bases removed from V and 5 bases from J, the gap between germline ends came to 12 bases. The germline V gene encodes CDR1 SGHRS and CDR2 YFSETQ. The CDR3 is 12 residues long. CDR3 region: CASRDLRETQYF. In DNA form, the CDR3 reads TGCGCCAGCCGAGACCTGAGGGAGACCCAGTACTTC. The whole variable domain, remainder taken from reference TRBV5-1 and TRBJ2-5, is KAGVTQTPRYLIKTRGQQVTLSCSPISGHRSVSWYQQTPGQGLQFLFEYFSETQRNKGNFPGRFSGRQFSNSRSEMNVSTLELGDSALYLCASRDLRETQYFGPGTRLLVL.

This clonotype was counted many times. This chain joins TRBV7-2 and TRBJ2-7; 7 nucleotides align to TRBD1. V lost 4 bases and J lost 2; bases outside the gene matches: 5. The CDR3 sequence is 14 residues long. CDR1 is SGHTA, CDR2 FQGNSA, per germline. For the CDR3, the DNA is TGTGCCAGCAGCTCACCCCAGGGGGCCTACGAGCAGTACTTC. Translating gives CASSSPQGAYEQYF. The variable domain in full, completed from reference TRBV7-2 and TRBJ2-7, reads GAGVSQSPSNKVTEKGKDVELRCDPISGHTALYWYRQSLGQGLEFLIYFQGNSAPDKSGLPSDRFSAERTGGSVSTLTIQRTQQEDSAVYLCASSSPQGAYEQYFGPGTRLTVT.

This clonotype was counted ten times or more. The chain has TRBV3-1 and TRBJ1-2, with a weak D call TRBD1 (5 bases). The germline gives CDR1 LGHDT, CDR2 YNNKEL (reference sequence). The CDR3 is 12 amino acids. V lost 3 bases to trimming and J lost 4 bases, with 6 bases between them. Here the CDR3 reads CASSQGTYGYTF. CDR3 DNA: TGTGCCAGCAGCCAGGGGACCTATGGCTACACCTTC.

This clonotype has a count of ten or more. The CDR3 protein is CSARDLLAALTDTQYF. The CDR3 bases are TGCAGTGCTAGAGATCTGCTAGCGGCCCTCACAGATACGCAGTATTTT. The chain recombines TRBV20-1 with TRBJ2-3; 7 bases agree with TRBD2. Trimming cost V 0 bases and J 2 bases; bases outside gene matches: 8. The CDR3 is made up of 16 amino acids. The germline CDR1 and CDR2 sequences are DFQATT and SNEGSKA (reference sequence).

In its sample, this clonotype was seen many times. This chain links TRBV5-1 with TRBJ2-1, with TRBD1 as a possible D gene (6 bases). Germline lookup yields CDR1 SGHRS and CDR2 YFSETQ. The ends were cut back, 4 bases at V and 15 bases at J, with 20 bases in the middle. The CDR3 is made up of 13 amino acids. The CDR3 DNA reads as TGCGCCAGCAGCAGGCATGGGGGCCAGGCGCCGTTCTTC. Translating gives CASSRHGGQAPFF. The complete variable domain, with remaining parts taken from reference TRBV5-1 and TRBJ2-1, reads KAGVTQTPRYLIKTRGQQVTLSCSPISGHRSVSWYQQTPGQGLQFLFEYFSETQRNKGNFPGRFSGRQFSNSRSEMNVSTLELGDSALYLCASSRHGGQAPFFGPGTRLTVL.

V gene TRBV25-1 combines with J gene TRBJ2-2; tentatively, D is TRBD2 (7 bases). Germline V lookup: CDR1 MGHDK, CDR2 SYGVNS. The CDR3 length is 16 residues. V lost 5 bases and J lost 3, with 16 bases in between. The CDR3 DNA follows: TGTGCCAGCAGTCGGGGGAGGGGGTTTGACACCGGGGAGCTGTTTTTT. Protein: CASSRGRGFDTGELFF.

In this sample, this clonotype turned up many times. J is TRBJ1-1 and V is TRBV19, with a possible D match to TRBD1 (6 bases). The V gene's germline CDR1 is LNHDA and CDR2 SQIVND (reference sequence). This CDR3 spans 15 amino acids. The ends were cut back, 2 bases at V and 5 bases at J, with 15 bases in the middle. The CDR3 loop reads CASSIYGGQETEAFF. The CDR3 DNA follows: TGTGCCAGTAGTATATATGGGGGGCAGGAGACTGAAGCTTTCTTT.

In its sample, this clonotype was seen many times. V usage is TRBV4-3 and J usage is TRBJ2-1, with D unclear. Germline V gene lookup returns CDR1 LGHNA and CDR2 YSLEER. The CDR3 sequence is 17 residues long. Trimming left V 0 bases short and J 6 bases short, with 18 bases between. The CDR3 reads CASSQDRAQAWGNEQFF. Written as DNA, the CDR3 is TGCGCCAGCAGCCAAGATAGGGCCCAGGCTTGGGGCAATGAGCAGTTCTTC.

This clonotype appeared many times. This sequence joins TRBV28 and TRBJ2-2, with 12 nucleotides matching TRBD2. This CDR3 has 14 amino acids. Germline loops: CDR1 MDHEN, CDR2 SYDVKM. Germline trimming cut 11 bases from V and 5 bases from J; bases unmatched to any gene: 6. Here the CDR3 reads CAVTSGRRTGELFF. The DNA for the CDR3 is TGTGCCGTGACTAGCGGGAGACGGACCGGGGAGCTGTTTTTT.

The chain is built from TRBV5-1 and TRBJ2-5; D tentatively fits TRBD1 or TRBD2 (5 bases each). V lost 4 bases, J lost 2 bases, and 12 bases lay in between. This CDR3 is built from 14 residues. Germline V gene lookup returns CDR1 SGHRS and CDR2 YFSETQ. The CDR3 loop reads CASSLGRTQETQYF. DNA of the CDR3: TGCGCCAGCAGCCTGGGACGGACGCAAGAGACCCAGTACTTC.

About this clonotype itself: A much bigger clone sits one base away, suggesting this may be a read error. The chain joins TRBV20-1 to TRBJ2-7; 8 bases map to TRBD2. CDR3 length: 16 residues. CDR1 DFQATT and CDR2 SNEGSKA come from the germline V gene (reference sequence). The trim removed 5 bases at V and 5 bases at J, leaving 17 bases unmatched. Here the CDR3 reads CSAPYTSGGPTHEQYF. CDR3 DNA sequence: TGCAGTGCTCCATATACTAGCGGCGGACCCACACACGAGCAGTACTTC.

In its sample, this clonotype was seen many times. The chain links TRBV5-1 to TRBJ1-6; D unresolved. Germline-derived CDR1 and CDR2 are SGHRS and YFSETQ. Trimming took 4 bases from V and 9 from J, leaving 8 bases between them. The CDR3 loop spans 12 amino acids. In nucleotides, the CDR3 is TGCGCCAGCAGCGTGACGGGTTCACCCCTCCACTTT. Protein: CASSVTGSPLHF.

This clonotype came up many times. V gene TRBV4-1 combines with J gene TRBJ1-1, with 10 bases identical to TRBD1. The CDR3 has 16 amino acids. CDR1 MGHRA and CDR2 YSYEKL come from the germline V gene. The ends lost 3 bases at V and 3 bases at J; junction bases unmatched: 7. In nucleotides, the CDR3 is TGCGCCAGCAGCCAGAGGCTCGGGACAGGGGACACTGAAGCTTTCTTT. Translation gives CASSQRLGTGDTEAFF.

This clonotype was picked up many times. The CDR3 loop is CASSQPGLAGAYEQYF. As DNA, the CDR3 is TGTGCCAGCAGCCAACCGGGACTAGCGGGAGCATACGAGCAGTACTTC. V usage is TRBV5-6 and J usage is TRBJ2-7, with 14 positions matching TRBD2. The J segment lost 4 bases and the V segment lost 4 bases, leaving 7 bases of the junction unmatched. From germline, CDR1 is SGHDT and CDR2 YYEEEE. This CDR3 has 16 amino acids.

The CDR3 is CASSTGDKGGETQYF. CDR3 coding DNA: TGCGCCAGCAGTACAGGGGACAAGGGTGGAGAGACCCAGTACTTC. The V call is TRBV5-1, the J call TRBJ2-5; 7 bases agree with TRBD1. Looked up from germline, CDR1 is SGHRS and CDR2 is YFSETQ. V shed 5 bases and J 4 bases; nucleotides not matched to a gene: 11. The CDR3 contains 15 residues.